One and the same sample provided the 16 T cell receptor beta chains below, sequenced in a study of CD8 T cells in Susac syndrome. The RNA, about 0.5 to 1 ug, was put through reverse transcription using random hexamers. TCRdb ran MiXCR on the immunoSEQ multiplex PCR reads and lists one entry per CDR3 protein. This table holds more than 130,000 distinct CDR3 sequences, roughly 94% found once. Source material: CD8+ T cells from PBMCs. Receptors originate from a human donor in good health.

The genes are TRBV20-1 and TRBJ1-5; a possible D gene is TRBD1 (5 bases). Trimming took off 3 bases at V and 9 bases at J, with 12 bases between the two ends. Germline V gives CDR1 DFQATT, CDR2 SNEGSKA (reference sequence). This CDR3 contains 12 residues. Here the CDR3 DNA reads TGCAGTGCTAGCACAGGCCGTGGGCCCCAGCATTTT. This encodes CSASTGRGPQHF.

This chain links TRBV7-9 with TRBJ2-1; 7 nucleotides align to TRBD2. Germline V lookup: CDR1 SEHNR, CDR2 FQNEAQ (reference sequence). V trimming: 7 bases; J trimming: 9 bases; junction bases outside the gene matches: 15. CDR3 length: 15 residues. The DNA for the CDR3 is TGTGCCAGCACCATGACCTACGCGGGAGCGGCTGAGCAGTTCTTC. Translated, it gives CASTMTYAGAAEQFF.

This chain connects TRBV4-2 to TRBJ2-5; D may be TRBD2 (6 bases). Germline loops: CDR1 LGHNA, CDR2 YNFKEQ. The germline V and J ends were trimmed by 4 bases and 2 bases, with 14 bases remaining between them. This CDR3 is built from 15 residues. CDR3 in amino acids: CASSPAGGLQETQYF. DNA for the CDR3: TGTGCCAGCAGCCCCGCCGGGGGTCTACAAGAGACCCAGTACTTC.

This clonotype is a singleton in its sample. The genes are TRBV5-4 and TRBJ2-1, with 8 nucleotides matching TRBD2. The CDR3 is 11 residues long. V lost 0 bases, J lost 14 bases, and 1 base stayed unmatched. The germline V gene encodes CDR1 SGHNT and CDR2 YYREEE (reference sequence). CDR3 residues: CASSLGAGEFF. CDR3 DNA: TGTGCCAGCAGCTTGGGAGCGGGGGAGTTCTTC.

The genes are TRBV18 and TRBJ2-7, with 8 bases fitting TRBD1. With 4 bases clipped from V and 3 bases from J, the junction kept 8 bases outside the gene matches. Germline CDR1 KGHSH, CDR2 LQKENI. CDR3 length equals 15 residues. The CDR3 sequence is CASSLPDRAYYEQYF. The CDR3 bases are TGTGCCAGCTCACTTCCGGACAGGGCCTACTACGAGCAGTACTTC.

The CDR3 DNA follows: TGCAGTGCTAGAGATTCGGAGGGGAGCTCCTACAATGAGCAGTTCTTC. Translating gives CSARDSEGSSYNEQFF. The chain links TRBV20-1 to TRBJ2-1, with D maybe TRBD2 (6 bases). Germline values: CDR1 DFQATT, CDR2 SNEGSKA (reference sequence). V shed 0 bases and J shed 0 bases, with 12 bases lying between them. CDR3 length: 16 amino acids.

In nucleotides, the CDR3 is TGTGCCACCAGCAGAGATCGAGCAAGCGGGAGTTGGGTCCAAGACAATGAGCAGTTCTTC. Protein product: CATSRDRASGSWVQDNEQFF. The chain has TRBV15 and TRBJ2-1; 8 bases line up with TRBD2. After removal of 0 bases from V and 5 bases from J, the junction contained 18 bases not matched to a gene. CDR3 length: 20 amino acids. From germline, CDR1 is LNHNV and CDR2 YYDKDF (reference sequence).

This chain connects TRBV19 to TRBJ1-1, with unresolved D. Germline V lookup: CDR1 LNHDA, CDR2 SQIVND (reference sequence). The CDR3 is 13 residues long. V lost 5 bases to trimming and J lost 0 bases, with 7 bases between them. The chain's CDR3 is CASSPQMNTEAFF. DNA of the CDR3: TGTGCCAGTAGTCCGCAAATGAACACTGAAGCTTTCTTT.

The chain recombines TRBV7-9 with TRBJ1-5; 7 bases line up with TRBD1. This CDR3 contains 15 residues. CDR1 and CDR2 from the germline V gene are SEHNR and FQNEAQ (reference sequence). Germline trimming cut 0 bases from V and 6 bases from J; bases unmatched to any gene: 5. CDR3 DNA sequence: TGTGCCAGCAGCTTAGCGGGGGGACAGTCTCAGCCCCAGCATTTT. Protein: CASSLAGGQSQPQHF.

The V gene is TRBV7-9, the J gene TRBJ2-5, with 8 bases aligning to TRBD2. V was clipped by 5 bases and J by 1 base; unmatched bases: 12. Germline V lookup: CDR1 SEHNR, CDR2 FQNEAQ (reference sequence). The CDR3 covers 17 residues. The CDR3 sequence: CASSPRDAGGAQETQYF. The CDR3, as DNA: TGTGCCAGCAGCCCCAGGGATGCGGGGGGCGCCCAAGAGACCCAGTACTTC.

The V gene is TRBV3-1, the J gene TRBJ2-5, with 15 bases aligning to TRBD2. The CDR3 has 16 amino acids. The V and J ends lost 6 bases and 5 bases, in that order; junction bases with no gene match: 7. The germline V gene has CDR1 LGHDT and CDR2 YNNKEL (reference sequence). The CDR3: CASRRTSGRALETQYF. DNA of the CDR3: TGTGCCAGCAGGAGGACTAGCGGGAGGGCCCTCGAGACCCAGTACTTC.

The genes are TRBV12-3 or TRBV12-4 and TRBJ2-7; D is tentatively TRBD1 or TRBD2 (6 bases each). This CDR3 spans 14 amino acids. V lost 5 bases and J 4 bases, leaving 15 bases between the germline ends. The chain's CDR3 is CASSPGWGAYEQYF. CDR3 DNA: TGTGCCAGCAGTCCCGGGTGGGGGGCATACGAGCAGTACTTC.

This chain uses TRBV7-9 with TRBJ2-7; 10 bases line up with TRBD2. The CDR3 is 15 residues long. Trimming took 5 bases from V and 4 from J; bases not matched to a gene: 8. The germline V gene encodes CDR1 SEHNR and CDR2 FQNEAQ (reference sequence). The CDR3 coding sequence is TGTGCCAGCAGCCCTCCTAGCGGGGGAACTTACGAGCAGTACTTC. Residues: CASSPPSGGTYEQYF. The variable domain in full, with the rest retrieved from reference TRBV7-9 and TRBJ2-7, is DTGVSQNPRHKITKRGQNVTFRCDPISEHNRLYWYRQTLGQGPEFLTYFQNEAQLEKSRLLSDRFSAERPKGSFSTLEIQRTEQGDSAMYLCASSPPSGGTYEQYFGPGTRLTVT.

The rearrangement joins TRBV28 to TRBJ2-1; 7 positions agree with TRBD2. The V segment lost 5 bases and the J segment 7 bases; nucleotides outside the gene matches: 5. The CDR3 covers 13 residues. The germline CDR1 and CDR2 sequences are MDHEN and SYDVKM. This chain's CDR3 is CASSDREVNEQFF. As DNA, the CDR3 is TGTGCCAGCAGTGACCGGGAGGTGAATGAGCAGTTCTTC.

This chain joins TRBV3-1 and TRBJ2-7; 8 bases map to TRBD2. CDR3 length equals 15 residues. Germline V CDR1 and CDR2: LGHDT, YNNKEL (reference sequence). V lost 5 bases, J lost 5 bases, and 11 bases stayed unmatched. The CDR3, as DNA: TGTGCCAGCAGCTTCCTAGCGGGCGGGGGTGACGAGCAGTACTTC. Amino acid sequence: CASSFLAGGGDEQYF.

This clonotype has only one observation. The chain carries TRBV29-1 and TRBJ2-2; TRBD2 is a possible D gene (5 bases). The CDR3 has 14 amino acids. The germline V gene has CDR1 SQVTM and CDR2 ANQGSEA. V lost 3 bases and J lost 5, with 13 bases in between. The CDR3 loop is CSVDWESRTGELFF. CDR3 in DNA: TGCAGCGTTGACTGGGAGTCTCGGACCGGGGAGCTGTTTTTT.